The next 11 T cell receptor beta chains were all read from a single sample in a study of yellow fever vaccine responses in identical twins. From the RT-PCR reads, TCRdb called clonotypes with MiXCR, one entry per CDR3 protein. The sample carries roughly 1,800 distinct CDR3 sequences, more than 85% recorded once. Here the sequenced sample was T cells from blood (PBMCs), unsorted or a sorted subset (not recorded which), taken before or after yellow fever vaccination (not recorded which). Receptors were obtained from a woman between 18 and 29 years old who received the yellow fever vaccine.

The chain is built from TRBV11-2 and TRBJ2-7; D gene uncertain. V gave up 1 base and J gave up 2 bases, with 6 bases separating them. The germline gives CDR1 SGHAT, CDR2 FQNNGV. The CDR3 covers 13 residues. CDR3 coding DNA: TGTGCCAGCAGCTTAGCGGGTACCTACGAGCAGTACGTC. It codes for CASSLAGTYEQYV.

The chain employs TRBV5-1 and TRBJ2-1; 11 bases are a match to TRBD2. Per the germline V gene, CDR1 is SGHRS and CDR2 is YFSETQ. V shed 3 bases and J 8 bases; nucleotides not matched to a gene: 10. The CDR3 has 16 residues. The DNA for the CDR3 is TGCGCCAGCAGCTACCACCTAGCGGGAGGCCAGGATGAGCAGTTCTTC. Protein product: CASSYHLAGGQDEQFF. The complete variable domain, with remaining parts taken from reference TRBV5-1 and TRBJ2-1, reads KAGVTQTPRYLIKTRGQQVTLSCSPISGHRSVSWYQQTPGQGLQFLFEYFSETQRNKGNFPGRFSGRQFSNSRSEMNVSTLELGDSALYLCASSYHLAGGQDEQFFGPGTRLTVL.

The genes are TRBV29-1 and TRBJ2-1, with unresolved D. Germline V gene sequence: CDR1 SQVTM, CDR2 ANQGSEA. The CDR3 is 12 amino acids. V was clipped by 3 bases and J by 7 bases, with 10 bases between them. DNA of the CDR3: TGCAGCGTTGACTTGAGTATTAATGAGCAGTTCTTC. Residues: CSVDLSINEQFF.

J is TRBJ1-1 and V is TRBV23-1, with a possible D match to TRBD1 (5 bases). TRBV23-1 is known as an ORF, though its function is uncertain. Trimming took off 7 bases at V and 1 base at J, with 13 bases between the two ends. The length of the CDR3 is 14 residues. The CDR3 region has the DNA TGCGCCAGCACCCCGGGACGGGAGAACACTGAAGCTTTCTTT. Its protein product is CASTPGRENTEAFF.

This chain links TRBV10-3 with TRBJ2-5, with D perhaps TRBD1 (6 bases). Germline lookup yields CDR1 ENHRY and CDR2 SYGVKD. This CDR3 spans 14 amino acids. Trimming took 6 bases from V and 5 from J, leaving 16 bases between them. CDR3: CAISPIPGAETQYF. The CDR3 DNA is TGTGCCATCAGCCCCATACCAGGGGCGGAGACCCAGTACTTC.

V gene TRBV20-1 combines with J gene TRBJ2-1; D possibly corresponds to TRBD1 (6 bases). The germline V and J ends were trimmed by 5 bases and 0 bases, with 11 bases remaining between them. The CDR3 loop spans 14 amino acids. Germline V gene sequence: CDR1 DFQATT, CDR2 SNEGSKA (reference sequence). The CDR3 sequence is CSASGQSSYNEQFF. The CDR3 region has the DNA TGCAGTGCTTCCGGACAGAGCTCCTACAATGAGCAGTTCTTC.

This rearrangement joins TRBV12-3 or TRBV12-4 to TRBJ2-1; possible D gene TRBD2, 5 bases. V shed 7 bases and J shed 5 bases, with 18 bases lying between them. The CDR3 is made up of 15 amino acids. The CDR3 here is CASTPSQMGDNEQFF. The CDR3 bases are TGTGCCAGCACCCCCTCTCAAATGGGAGACAATGAGCAGTTCTTC.

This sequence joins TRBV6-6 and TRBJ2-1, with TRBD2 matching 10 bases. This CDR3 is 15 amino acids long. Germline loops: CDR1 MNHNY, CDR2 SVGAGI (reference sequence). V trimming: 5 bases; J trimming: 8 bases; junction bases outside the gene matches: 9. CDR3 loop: CASSRSPSGSDEQFF. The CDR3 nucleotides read TGTGCCAGCAGTCGCTCGCCTAGCGGGAGTGATGAGCAGTTCTTC.

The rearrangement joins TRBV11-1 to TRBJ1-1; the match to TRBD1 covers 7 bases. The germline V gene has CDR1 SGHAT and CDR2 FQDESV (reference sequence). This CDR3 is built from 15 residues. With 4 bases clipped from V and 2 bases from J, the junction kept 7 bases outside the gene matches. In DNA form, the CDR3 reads TGTGCCAGCAGCTCCTACAGGGGACGCAACACTGAAGCTTTCTTT. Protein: CASSSYRGRNTEAFF.

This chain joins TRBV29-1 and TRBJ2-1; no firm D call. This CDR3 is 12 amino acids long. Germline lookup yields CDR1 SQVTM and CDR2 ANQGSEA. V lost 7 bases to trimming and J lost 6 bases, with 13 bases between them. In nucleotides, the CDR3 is TGCAGCGCCGAACGGGCGCCCAATGAGCAGTTCTTC. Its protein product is CSAERAPNEQFF.

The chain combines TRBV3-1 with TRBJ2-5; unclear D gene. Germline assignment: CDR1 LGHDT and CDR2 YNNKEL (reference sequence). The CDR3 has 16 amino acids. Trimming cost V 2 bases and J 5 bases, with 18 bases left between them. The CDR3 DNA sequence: TGTGCCAGCAGCCAAAACCTAATGTGGTCCCGGGAGACCCAGTACTTC. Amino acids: CASSQNLMWSRETQYF.